This T cell receptor (beta chain) is from a study of persistence of HIV-infected CD4 T cells. As for the study in general: Suppressive ART had lasted a median of approximately 8 years.

Anti-CD3/anti-CD28 beads served as a nonspecific positive control stimulus. CD4+ T cells upregulating both CD40 ligand and CD69 were sorted as responding cells. For 18 hours, CD8-depleted PBMCs received anti-CD28/CD49d costimulation, a CD40-blocking antibody and enfuvirtide. Overall study findings and caveats: CMV- and Gag-responding cells had lower TCRbeta richness than CD3/CD28-responding cells.

This was the immunoSEQ version 4 assay in survey mode. Produced via immunoSEQ multiplex PCR; TCRdb's table is partial and in-frame only. The repertoire holds around 40,000 clones, with roughly nine tenths as singletons. As concerns this clone: What it recognizes is unknown.

The starting material was CD4+ T cells sorted from PBMCs after 18-hour stimulation, obtained from a patient who received antiretroviral therapy. This clonotype was obtained from an adult woman with HIV who was CMV-seropositive.

The CDR3 nucleotides read TGTGCCAGCTCACCATTGGGGCTCCACTCCTACGAGCAGTACTTC. As protein: CASSPLGLHSYEQYF. This sequence joins TRBV18 and TRBJ2-7, with D possibly being TRBD1 (5 bases). Trimming pared 2 bases from V and 0 bases from J, leaving 11 bases between. This CDR3 comprises 15 residues. Germline lookup yields CDR1 KGHSH and CDR2 LQKENI.